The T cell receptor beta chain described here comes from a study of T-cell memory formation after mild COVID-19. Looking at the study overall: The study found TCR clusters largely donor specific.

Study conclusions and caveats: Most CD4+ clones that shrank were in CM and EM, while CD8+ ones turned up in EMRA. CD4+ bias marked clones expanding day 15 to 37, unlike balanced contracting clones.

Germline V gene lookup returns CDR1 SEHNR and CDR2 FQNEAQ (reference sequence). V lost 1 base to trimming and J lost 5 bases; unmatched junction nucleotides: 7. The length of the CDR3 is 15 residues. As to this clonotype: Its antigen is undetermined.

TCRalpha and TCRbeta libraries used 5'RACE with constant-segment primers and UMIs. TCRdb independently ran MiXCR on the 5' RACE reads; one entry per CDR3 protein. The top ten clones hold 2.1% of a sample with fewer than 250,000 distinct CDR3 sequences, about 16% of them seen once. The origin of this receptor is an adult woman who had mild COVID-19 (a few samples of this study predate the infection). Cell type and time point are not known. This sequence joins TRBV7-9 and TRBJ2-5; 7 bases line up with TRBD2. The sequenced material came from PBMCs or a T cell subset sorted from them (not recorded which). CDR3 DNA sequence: TGTGCCAGCAGCTTAGGGTCGGGAGGATCGGAGACCCAGTACTTC. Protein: CASSLGSGGSETQYF.